A selection of T cell receptor beta chains follows, all from one sample in a study of cytomegalovirus exposure and HLA in healthy donors. Assay used: immunoSEQ multiplex PCR; TCRdb lists only in-frame clones, some missing. The table has more than 90,000 clones, roughly 68% seen once. Source material: PBMCs. All receptors come from a woman aged 25-40 years in good health and CMV-seronegative. Both conserved end residues are part of each CDR3. Each record gives: V gene, J gene, D gene, clone size, CDR3 DNA, CDR3 protein. A D gene is named only where the DNA matches it firmly. The size of a clone is reported for some rows only, either as once, few or many, or as a class for expanded clones.

v_gene: TRBV5-8
j_gene: TRBJ2-7
d_gene: TRBD1
abundance: -
CDR3nt: TGTGCCAGCAGCCGGGACAGGCGGTCCTACGAGCAGTACTTC
CDR3aa: CASSRDRRSYEQYF

v_gene: TRBV19
j_gene: TRBJ2-7
d_gene: TRBD1
abundance: -
CDR3nt: TGTGCCAGTAGTATCGGGGTGACAGGGGCCTACGAGCAGTACTTC
CDR3aa: CASSIGVTGAYEQYF

v_gene: TRBV2
j_gene: TRBJ2-3
d_gene: -
abundance: few
CDR3nt: TGTGCCAGCGGAGGACAGTTCACAGATACGCAGTATTTT
CDR3aa: CASGGQFTDTQYF

v_gene: TRBV9
j_gene: TRBJ2-5
d_gene: TRBD1
abundance: -
CDR3nt: TGTGCCAGCAGTCGGGACAGGGCACAAGAGACCCAGTACTTC
CDR3aa: CASSRDRAQETQYF

v_gene: TRBV19
j_gene: TRBJ2-7
d_gene: TRBD1
abundance: -
CDR3nt: TGTGCCAGTATTTCCGGACAGGGAAACGTTTGGTACTTC
CDR3aa: CASISGQGNVWYF

v_gene: TRBV14
j_gene: TRBJ2-3
d_gene: TRBD2
abundance: -
CDR3nt: TGTGCCAGCAGCCAAGGGATTAGCGGGAGAGGCCCTACGCAGTATTTT
CDR3aa: CASSQGISGRGPTQYF

v_gene: TRBV7-2
j_gene: TRBJ2-5
d_gene: TRBD1
abundance: -
CDR3nt: TGTGCCAGCAAAGGGGACAGGTTTGACTTC
CDR3aa: CASKGDRFDF

v_gene: TRBV4-1
j_gene: TRBJ2-2
d_gene: TRBD2
abundance: -
CDR3nt: TGCGCCAGCAGCCCGGGGCGGACTAGCGTCCCAAAGGGGGGAACCGGGGAGCTGTTTTTT
CDR3aa: CASSPGRTSVPKGGTGELFF

v_gene: TRBV15
j_gene: TRBJ1-2
d_gene: TRBD1
abundance: few
CDR3nt: TGTGCCACCAGCAGGGGATCGACAGGGTTCGGCTACACCTTC
CDR3aa: CATSRGSTGFGYTF

v_gene: TRBV4-1
j_gene: TRBJ2-1
d_gene: TRBD2
abundance: -
CDR3nt: TGCGCCAGCAGCCAGGGACTAGCGGGCCTACCAGCCTACAATGAGCAGTTCTTC
CDR3aa: CASSQGLAGLPAYNEQFF

v_gene: TRBV19
j_gene: TRBJ1-6
d_gene: TRBD1
abundance: -
CDR3nt: TGTGCCAGTAGTGCCGGACAGGTCAGATACGTGAGTTCACCCCTCCACTTT
CDR3aa: CASSAGQVRYVSSPLHF

v_gene: TRBV28
j_gene: TRBJ2-3
d_gene: TRBD2
abundance: -
CDR3nt: TGTGCCAGCAGTTTCGGGGGGGCGACCACAGATACGCAGTATTTT
CDR3aa: CASSFGGATTDTQYF

v_gene: TRBV30
j_gene: TRBJ2-7
d_gene: -
abundance: -
CDR3nt: TGTGCCTGGAGTGGGACTCTCTACGAGCAGTACTTC
CDR3aa: CAWSGTLYEQYF

v_gene: TRBV27
j_gene: TRBJ1-1
d_gene: TRBD1
abundance: -
CDR3nt: TGTGCCAGCAGTAAAAGGGGGACAGGGGTGGGTGAAGCTTTCTTT
CDR3aa: CASSKRGTGVGEAFF